This T cell receptor (beta chain) was identified during a study of human T cells and chemical hapten exposure. Findings and limits, study-wide: All donors were alopecia patients, so their immunity may differ from that of healthy people. Patch test score was positively correlated with the counts of PT1 expanded TCRs.

This clonotype has a count of ten or more. Antigen: not known. Specified time point: patch test 1, 2 weeks after DPC sensitization. Treatment described: therapeutic diphenylcyclopropenone sensitization with weekly scalp DPC. Suited to DPC and affected by alopecia, the donors ranged from 18 to 70 years old. It was from unfractionated whole blood that total RNA was extracted. Per germline, CDR1 DFQATT and CDR2 SNEGSKA (reference sequence). The CDR3 length is 15 residues. The junction had 7 bases not matched to a gene; V was cut back by 3 bases and J by 4 bases. TCRdb redid the calling of the RACE reads with MiXCR, one entry per CDR3 protein. The table shows around 75,000 distinct CDR3 sequences, with around 11% occurring only once.

The sequence derives from an older woman with alopecia areata. Some clones in this sample may be carry-over from other donors' samples. The rearrangement links TRBV20-1 to TRBJ2-1; TRBD2 matches 9 bases. The sequencing used whole blood, collected in connection with sensitization to the hapten diphenylcyclopropenone (DPC). The CDR3 reads CSARPIAGEYNEQFF. DNA for the CDR3: TGCAGTGCTAGGCCCATAGCGGGGGAGTACAATGAGCAGTTCTTC.